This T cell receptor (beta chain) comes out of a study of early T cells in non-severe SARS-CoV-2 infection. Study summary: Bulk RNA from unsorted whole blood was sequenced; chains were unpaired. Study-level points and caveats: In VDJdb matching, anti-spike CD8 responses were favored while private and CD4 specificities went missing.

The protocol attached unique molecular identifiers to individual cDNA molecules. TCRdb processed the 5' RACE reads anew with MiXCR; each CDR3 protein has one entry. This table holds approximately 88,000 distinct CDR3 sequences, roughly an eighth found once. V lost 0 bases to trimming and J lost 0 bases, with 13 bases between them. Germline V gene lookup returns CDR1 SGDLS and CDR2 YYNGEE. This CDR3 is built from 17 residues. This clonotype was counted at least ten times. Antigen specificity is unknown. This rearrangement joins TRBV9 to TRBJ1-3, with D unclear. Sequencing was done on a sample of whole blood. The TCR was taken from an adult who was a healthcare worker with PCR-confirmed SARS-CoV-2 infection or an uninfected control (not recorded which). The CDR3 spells CASSVGVSPSSGNTIYF. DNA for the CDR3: TGTGCCAGCAGCGTAGGTGTTTCTCCGAGCTCTGGAAACACCATATATTTT.